Below, 2 T cell receptor beta chains from the same sample are listed, as sequenced in a study of neurological immune-mediated disorders. TCRdb re-called the 5' RACE reads through MiXCR, storing one row per CDR3 protein. Among around 130,000 distinct CDR3 sequences, roughly 3.2% were seen once, and the ten largest hold roughly 1.3%. The sequencing input was PBMCs. The source is a woman in her 30s with multiple sclerosis.

This clonotype came up many times. The gene calls are TRBV20-1 and TRBJ2-7; no reliable D call. Trimming took 6 bases from V and 0 from J, leaving 12 bases between them. In germline, CDR1 is DFQATT, CDR2 SNEGSKA (reference sequence). The CDR3 sequence is 13 residues long. The CDR3 coding sequence is TGCAGTGCCAGACCTTCTAGCTCCTACGAGCAGTACTTC. It translates to CSARPSSSYEQYF.

This clonotype was observed many times. The J gene is TRBJ2-7, the V gene TRBV4-3, with D perhaps being TRBD1 or TRBD2 (5 bases each). CDR1 is LGHNA and CDR2 is YSLEER in the germline V gene. Between the trimmed V and J ends, which lost 0 bases and 0 bases, there was a span of 9 bases. There are 15 residues in the CDR3. CDR3 loop: CASSQDRGHSYEQYF. DNA for the CDR3: TGCGCCAGCAGCCAAGATCGGGGCCACTCCTACGAGCAGTACTTC.